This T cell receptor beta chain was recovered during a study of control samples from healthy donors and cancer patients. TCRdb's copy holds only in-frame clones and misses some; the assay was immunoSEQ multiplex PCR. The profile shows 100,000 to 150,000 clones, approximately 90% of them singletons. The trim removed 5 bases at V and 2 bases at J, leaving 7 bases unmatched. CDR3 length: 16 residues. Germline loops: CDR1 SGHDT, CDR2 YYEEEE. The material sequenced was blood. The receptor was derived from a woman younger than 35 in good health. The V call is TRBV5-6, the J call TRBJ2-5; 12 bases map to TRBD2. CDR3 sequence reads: CASSTGLAGNQETQYF. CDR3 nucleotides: TGTGCCAGCAGTACCGGACTAGCGGGGAATCAAGAGACCCAGTACTTC.